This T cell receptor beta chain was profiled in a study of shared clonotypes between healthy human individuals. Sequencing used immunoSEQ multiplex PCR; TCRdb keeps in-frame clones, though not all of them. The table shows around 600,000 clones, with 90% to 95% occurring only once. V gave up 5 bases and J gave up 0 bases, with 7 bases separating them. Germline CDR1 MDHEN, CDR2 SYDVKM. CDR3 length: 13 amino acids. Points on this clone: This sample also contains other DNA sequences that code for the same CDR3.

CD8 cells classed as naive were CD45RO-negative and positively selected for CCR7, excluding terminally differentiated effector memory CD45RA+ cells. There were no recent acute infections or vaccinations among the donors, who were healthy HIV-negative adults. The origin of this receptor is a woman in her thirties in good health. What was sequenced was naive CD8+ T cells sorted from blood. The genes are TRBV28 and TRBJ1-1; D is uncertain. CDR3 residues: CASSPGLNTEAFF. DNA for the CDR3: TGTGCCAGCAGTCCCGGACTGAACACTGAAGCTTTCTTT.